This TCR beta chain was captured in a study of radiotherapy plus CTLA-4 blockade in lung cancer. Here immunoSEQ multiplex PCR was the method, and the copy in TCRdb shows in-frame clones only, minus some. Altogether about 80,000 clones are present, around nine tenths being singletons, with the ten largest covering about 1%. Trimming cost V 2 bases and J 7 bases; bases outside gene matches: 2. This CDR3 comprises 14 residues. CDR1 is MDHEN and CDR2 is SYDVKM in the germline V gene. The rearrangement links TRBV28 to TRBJ1-5; 10 bases match TRBD1. The receptor comes from a human donor with non-small cell lung cancer who had stable disease on radiotherapy plus ipilimumab. The source was peripheral blood, collected from a patient treated with radiotherapy plus ipilimumab. The CDR3 here is CASSLGQGVQPQHF. The CDR3 nucleotides are TGTGCCAGCAGTTTAGGACAGGGGGTACAGCCCCAGCATTTT.